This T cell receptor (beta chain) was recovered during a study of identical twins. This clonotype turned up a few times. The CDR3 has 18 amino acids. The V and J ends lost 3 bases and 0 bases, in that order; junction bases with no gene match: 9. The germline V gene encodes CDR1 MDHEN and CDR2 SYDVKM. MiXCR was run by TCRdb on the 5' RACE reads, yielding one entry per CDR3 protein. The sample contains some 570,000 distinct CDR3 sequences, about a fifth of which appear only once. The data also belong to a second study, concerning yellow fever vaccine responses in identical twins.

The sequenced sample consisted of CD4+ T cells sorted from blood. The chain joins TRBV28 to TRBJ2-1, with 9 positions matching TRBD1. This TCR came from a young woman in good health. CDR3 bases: TGTGCCAGCAGTTTCCGGGACAGGGTATGGGGCTCCTACAATGAGCAGTTCTTC. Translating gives CASSFRDRVWGSYNEQFF.